Following are 16 T cell receptor beta chains from one sample sequenced in a study of CD8 T cells in Susac syndrome. Random hexamers were used to reverse transcribe an amount of about 0.45 to 1 ug RNA. TCRdb recomputed calls from the immunoSEQ multiplex PCR reads with MiXCR, one row per CDR3 protein. The sample includes 230,000 or so distinct CDR3 sequences, 95% of them seen just once. Material for sequencing was CD4+ T cells from PBMCs. Receptor source: a human donor with multiple sclerosis.

The chain carries TRBV20-1 and TRBJ2-5; D unresolved. CDR1 and CDR2 from the germline V gene are DFQATT and SNEGSKA (reference sequence). Trimming removed 0 bases from V and 2 bases from J, with 10 bases in between. The CDR3 length is 14 residues. The DNA of the CDR3 is TGCAGTGCTAGAGACGGAACCATACAAGAGACCCAGTACTTC. It codes for CSARDGTIQETQYF.

CDR3 protein: CASSPRLVTETQYF. The CDR3, as DNA: TGTGCCAGCAGTCCCAGACTAGTTACAGAGACCCAGTACTTC. The chain links TRBV27 to TRBJ2-5, with D perhaps TRBD2 (6 bases). The V end lost 5 bases, the J end lost 4 bases, and 14 bases lay between the germline ends. The CDR3 has 14 residues. Germline loops: CDR1 MNHEY, CDR2 SMNVEV (reference sequence).

The chain has TRBV7-2 and TRBJ1-1; a possible D gene is TRBD1 (5 bases). CDR1 is SGHTA, CDR2 FQGNSA, per germline. The CDR3 totals 12 residues. V was cut by 6 bases and J by 5 bases, with 10 bases left in between. CDR3 in amino acids: CASRRQPTEAFF. In DNA, the CDR3 is TGTGCCAGCAGGCGACAGCCGACTGAAGCTTTCTTT.

The sample holds a few counts of this clonotype. The chain joins TRBV20-1 to TRBJ2-1; 10 nucleotides match TRBD1. This CDR3 has 13 amino acids. J gave up 4 bases and V 6 bases, and 3 bases lay outside the gene matches. Germline V lookup: CDR1 DFQATT, CDR2 SNEGSKA (reference sequence). The CDR3: CSAGDRGYNEQFF. The CDR3 DNA reads as TGCAGTGCCGGGGACAGGGGATACAATGAGCAGTTCTTC.

This rearrangement joins TRBV7-6 to TRBJ2-3; no firm D call. V lost 5 bases, J lost 2 bases, and 5 bases lay in between. The CDR3 is made up of 12 amino acids. Germline CDR1 SGHVS, CDR2 FNYEAQ. For the CDR3, the DNA is TGTGCCAGCAGCGCGAACACAGATACGCAGTATTTT. This encodes CASSANTDTQYF.

J is TRBJ2-5 and V is TRBV29-1; tentative D call: TRBD1 (5 bases). Germline CDR1 reads SQVTM; CDR2 reads ANQGSEA. The CDR3 covers 15 residues. V lost 4 bases and J lost 1, with 16 bases in between. CDR3 residues: CSVGLRQRPQETQYF. The CDR3 bases are TGCAGCGTTGGACTGAGACAGCGTCCCCAAGAGACCCAGTACTTC.

The gene calls are TRBV7-3 and TRBJ2-1; 11 positions agree with TRBD2. CDR3 length equals 16 residues. Trimming cost V 5 bases and J 11 bases; bases outside gene matches: 14. Germline V gene sequence: CDR1 SGHTA, CDR2 FQGTGA. The CDR3 loop reads CASSPEPTSGAPKQFF. DNA for the CDR3: TGTGCCAGCAGCCCGGAACCGACTAGCGGGGCCCCGAAGCAGTTCTTC.

This clonotype was seen just once. This sequence joins TRBV7-9 and TRBJ2-2; D remains unclear. CDR3 length: 14 residues. CDR1 is SEHNR and CDR2 is FQNEAQ in the germline V gene (reference sequence). V lost 3 bases and J 7 bases, leaving 12 bases between the germline ends. CDR3 sequence: CASSFSGVGGELFF. Here the CDR3 DNA reads TGTGCCAGCAGCTTTTCTGGCGTAGGCGGGGAGCTGTTTTTT. Full variable domain (missing parts from reference TRBV7-9 and TRBJ2-2): DTGVSQNPRHKITKRGQNVTFRCDPISEHNRLYWYRQTLGQGPEFLTYFQNEAQLEKSRLLSDRFSAERPKGSFSTLEIQRTEQGDSAMYLCASSFSGVGGELFFGEGSRLTVL.

This chain links TRBV7-9 with TRBJ2-1; D could derive from TRBD1 or TRBD2 (5 bases each). The CDR3 runs 14 residues. Trimming stripped 3 bases from V and 9 bases from J, with 15 bases between. Germline assignment: CDR1 SEHNR and CDR2 FQNEAQ (reference sequence). As DNA, the CDR3 is TGTGCCAGCAGCTTCGAGGGTGTGGGGCGTGAGCAGTTCTTC. It is translated as CASSFEGVGREQFF.

This chain connects TRBV10-2 to TRBJ2-1; 13 bases map to TRBD2. CDR1 is WSHSY and CDR2 is SAAADI in the germline V gene. CDR3 length: 18 residues. Losses at the gene ends were 5 bases for V and 9 bases for J; bases not matched to a gene: 16. The CDR3 here is CASSSLPTSGGRGGEQFF. The DNA of the CDR3 is TGCGCCAGCAGTTCCCTTCCGACTAGCGGGGGGCGAGGTGGTGAGCAGTTCTTC.

The chain couples TRBV5-6 to TRBJ2-2; 7 bases line up with TRBD1. Germline V CDR1 and CDR2: SGHDT, YYEEEE. Trimming cost V 2 bases and J 5 bases; bases outside gene matches: 6. The CDR3 runs 15 residues. In nucleotides, the CDR3 is TGTGCCAGCAGCTTCGAGAGGGGGCAAACCGGGGAGCTGTTTTTT. It codes for CASSFERGQTGELFF. Combining the CDR3 with reference TRBV5-6 and TRBJ2-2 gives the whole variable domain DAGVTQSPTHLIKTRGQQVTLRCSPKSGHDTVSWYQQALGQGPQFIFQYYEEEERQRGNFPDRFSGHQFPNYSSELNVNALLLGDSALYLCASSFERGQTGELFFGEGSRLTVL.

The chain recombines TRBV20-1 with TRBJ1-5; D is undetermined. Trimming removed 5 bases at V and 0 bases at J, with 8 bases between. Looked up from germline, CDR1 is DFQATT and CDR2 is SNEGSKA (reference sequence). The CDR3 has 13 amino acids. The CDR3 loop is CSARDTSNQPQHF. CDR3 in DNA: TGCAGTGCTCGTGACACTAGCAATCAGCCCCAGCATTTT.

The chain employs TRBV30 and TRBJ1-2; possibly TRBD1 for D (5 bases). The germline V and J ends were trimmed by 0 bases and 11 bases, with 13 bases remaining between them. The CDR3 contains 12 residues. Germline loops: CDR1 GTSNPN, CDR2 SVGIG (reference sequence). The CDR3 DNA reads as TGTGCCTGGAGTGTGGGGCTAGGGCCATACACCTTC. It translates to CAWSVGLGPYTF.

The CDR3 sequence is CSARGPPLVGGYTF. The DNA of the CDR3 is TGCAGTGCTAGAGGCCCTCCGCTGGTCGGAGGCTACACCTTC. V is TRBV20-1 and J is TRBJ1-2; D gene unclear. The germline V gene has CDR1 DFQATT and CDR2 SNEGSKA (reference sequence). V dropped 1 base and J dropped 8 bases, with 17 bases sitting between them. The CDR3 has 14 amino acids.

CDR3 bases: TGTGCCTGGAGAGGTATTTCGGACACTGAAGCTTTCTTT. Amino acids: CAWRGISDTEAFF. V is TRBV30 and J is TRBJ1-1; D not certain. V lost 3 bases to trimming and J lost 3 bases, with 11 bases between them. The CDR3 has 13 residues. Per germline, CDR1 GTSNPN and CDR2 SVGIG (reference sequence).

The chain carries TRBV12-3 or TRBV12-4 and TRBJ2-7, with D possibly matching TRBD2 (6 bases). The CDR3 is made up of 15 amino acids. V was shortened by 6 bases and J by 7 bases, with 22 bases between the two germline ends. The CDR3 is CASSPRGRAGGEQYF. The CDR3 region has the DNA TGTGCCAGCAGCCCACGCGGTAGGGCTGGGGGGGAGCAGTACTTC.